These T cell receptor beta chains were read from a single sample in a study of response to subunit inactivated influenza vaccine. A single record per CDR3 protein comes from TCRdb applying MiXCR to the RT-PCR reads. Of 500,000 to 650,000 distinct CDR3 sequences in the sample, less than 10% are singletons; the top ten hold 13%. Sequenced material: PBMCs from blood, taken roughly 24 months after vaccination. These receptors came from a man aged 50-75 years who received an inactivated influenza vaccine. The CDR3 runs from the conserved cysteine through the conserved F or W. The order of the fields is V gene, D gene, CDR3 length, clone size, J gene, CDR3 protein, CDR3 DNA. The D gene is left open where the match is weak. The size of a clone is reported for some rows only, either as once, few or many, or as a class for expanded clones.

TRBV20-1	TRBD1	17	-	TRBJ1-5	CRASSPGGWGSNQPQHF	TGCCGTGCTAGTTCCCCAGGGGGCTGGGGGAGCAATCAGCCCCAGCATTTT
TRBV7-2	TRBD1	15	-	TRBJ2-2	CASSRTGVDTGELFF	TGTGCCAGCAGCAGGACAGGGGTGGACACCGGGGAGCTGTTTTTT
TRBV28	TRBD2	14	many	TRBJ2-1	CASSLSGGADEQFF	TGTGCCAGCAGTTTGAGCGGGGGGGCCGATGAGCAGTTCTTC
TRBV25-1	TRBD2	15	many	TRBJ2-7	CASSGQTSGTYEQYF	TGTGCCAGCAGTGGCCAGACTAGCGGAACCTACGAGCAGTACTTC
TRBV27	-	15	many	TRBJ2-3	CASSSLGPEVDTQYF	TGTGCCAGCAGTTCGCTAGGACCTGAGGTAGATACGCAGTATTTT
TRBV6-2/TRBV6-3	-	17	few	TRBJ2-1	CASSSPTRRKLHNEQFF	TGTGCCAGCAGTTCACCAACCCGGCGAAAGTTACACAATGAGCAGTTCTTC
TRBV29-1	-	15	-	TRBJ1-4	CSVEFALGTMRKLFF	TGCAGCGTTGAATTCGCTCTAGGTACGATGAGAAAACTGTTTTTT
TRBV20-1	-	12	-	TRBJ1-2	CSARPGVDGYTF	TGCAGTGCTAGACCCGGGGTAGATGGCTACACCTTC
TRBV6-2/TRBV6-3	-	14	-	TRBJ2-7	CASRPLGLSYEQYF	TGTGCCAGCAGACCACTTGGGCTTAGCTACGAGCAGTACTTC
TRBV5-6	-	15	many	TRBJ1-5	CASSLGGTANQPQHF	TGTGCCAGCAGCTTGGGGGGAACAGCCAATCAGCCCCAGCATTTT
TRBV7-9	TRBD2	17	-	TRBJ2-7	CASSLRGPASGRAEQYF	TGTGCCAGCAGCTTACGGGGGCCGGCTAGCGGGAGAGCCGAGCAGTACTTC
TRBV27	-	18	few	TRBJ1-4	CASSLQFKFIGRGEKLFF	TGTGCCAGCAGTTTACAGTTCAAATTTATAGGGAGAGGTGAAAAACTGTTTTTT
TRBV2	-	12	many	TRBJ1-2	CASSSQGSGYTF	TGTGCCAGCAGTTCACAGGGATCTGGCTACACCTTC
TRBV12-3/TRBV12-4	-	14	few	TRBJ2-5	CASSLHGRIETQYF	TGTGCCAGCAGTTTACATGGGCGTATTGAGACCCAGTACTTC
TRBV4-3	-	15	many	TRBJ1-1	CASSQLGPPNTEAFF	TGCGCCAGCAGCCAGTTAGGGCCACCGAACACTGAAGCTTTCTTT
TRBV20-1	TRBD1	21	few	TRBJ2-1	CSARLKAGTGLTSGSYNEQFF	TGCAGTGCTAGGCTAAAAGCCGGGACAGGGCTAACGTCAGGGTCCTACAATGAGCAGTTCTTC
TRBV24-1	TRBD1	13	-	TRBJ1-1	CATSDWDSPEAFF	TGTGCCACCAGTGATTGGGACAGTCCTGAAGCTTTCTTT
TRBV28	-	12	many	TRBJ2-7	CASSRWGYEQYF	TGTGCCAGCAGCCGGTGGGGGTACGAGCAGTACTTC
TRBV6-1	-	15	-	TRBJ2-5	CASRPRLVSGETQYF	TGTGCCAGCAGACCAAGACTAGTTTCTGGGGAGACCCAGTACTTC
TRBV4-3	-	14	few	TRBJ2-5	CASSQGAGGETQYF	TGCGCCAGCAGCCAAGGAGCAGGGGGGGAGACCCAGTACTTC
TRBV18	-	13	few	TRBJ2-7	CASSPPTTYEQYF	TGTGCCAGCTCACCACCGACTACATACGAGCAGTACTTC
TRBV6-5	TRBD1	14	many	TRBJ2-5	CASSYGTGEETQYF	TGTGCCAGCAGTTACGGGACAGGGGAAGAGACCCAGTACTTC
TRBV12-3/TRBV12-4	TRBD2	15	-	TRBJ2-3	CASGTSGARGGTQYF	TGTGCCAGCGGTACTAGCGGGGCCCGCGGAGGGACGCAGTATTTT
TRBV12-3/TRBV12-4	-	16	many	TRBJ2-2	CASRQRTGQNTGELFF	TGTGCCAGCAGACAGAGAACTGGACAGAACACCGGGGAGCTGTTTTTT
TRBV20-1	TRBD1	13	few	TRBJ1-1	CSAIFRGWAEAFF	TGCAGTGCTATATTCAGGGGGTGGGCTGAAGCTTTCTTT
TRBV12-3/TRBV12-4	-	12	many	TRBJ2-2	CASSFIGGELFF	TGTGCCAGCAGTTTTATCGGCGGGGAGCTGTTTTTT
TRBV9	-	16	many	TRBJ2-2	CASSSQGRVLGGELFF	TGTGCCAGCAGCTCCCAGGGCAGGGTATTAGGCGGGGAGCTGTTTTTT
TRBV12-3/TRBV12-4	-	12	-	TRBJ1-1	CASSFGGRGAFF	TGTGCCAGCAGTTTTGGGGGGCGCGGGGCTTTCTTT
TRBV28	-	15	-	TRBJ1-2	CASSLDTNSVYGYTF	TGTGCCAGCAGTTTAGACACCAATTCGGTCTATGGCTACACCTTC
TRBV6-5	-	12	-	TRBJ2-5	CASSFTGVGQYF	TGTGCCAGCAGTTTCACAGGAGTTGGCCAGTACTTC
TRBV29-1	-	14	many	TRBJ2-7	CSVETGRSSYEQYF	TGCAGCGTAGAAACAGGGCGAAGCTCCTACGAGCAGTACTTC
TRBV5-8	TRBD1	15	few	TRBJ1-1	CASTRDSLMNTEAFF	TGTGCCAGCACCCGGGACAGCCTGATGAACACTGAAGCTTTCTTT
TRBV5-1	-	17	many	TRBJ1-4	CASSLEPLTSANEKLFF	TGCGCCAGCAGCTTGGAGCCCCTCACGTCGGCTAATGAAAAACTGTTTTTT
TRBV27	TRBD2	19	-	TRBJ2-1	CASSLTGTSGYSSYNEQIF	TGTGCCAGCAGTTTAACCGGGACTAGCGGGTACAGCTCCTACAATGAGCAGATCTTC
TRBV20-1	TRBD1	14	-	TRBJ2-2	CSATDRGNTGELFF	TGCAGTGCTACCGACAGGGGGAACACCGGGGAGCTGTTTTTT
TRBV20-1	TRBD1	12	few	TRBJ2-5	CRRSDRVKTQYF	TGCAGGCGGTCGGACAGGGTCAAGACCCAGTACTTC
TRBV12-3/TRBV12-4	TRBD2	13	many	TRBJ2-1	CASGTSGSNEQFF	TGTGCCAGCGGGACTAGCGGGAGTAATGAGCAGTTCTTC
TRBV10-3	-	14	many	TRBJ1-3	CAISESNSGNTIYF	TGTGCCATCAGTGAGTCTAATTCTGGAAACACCATATATTTT
TRBV4-3	-	17	many	TRBJ2-4	CASSQETATLAKNIQYF	TGCGCCAGCAGCCAAGAAACAGCAACCTTAGCCAAAAACATTCAGTACTTC
TRBV19	TRBD1	14	few	TRBJ2-1	CASRGQGSTHEQFF	TGTGCCAGTAGGGGACAGGGGTCTACTCATGAGCAGTTCTTC
TRBV9	TRBD2	14	-	TRBJ2-5	CASSPQPSGETQYF	TGTGCCAGCAGCCCCCAGCCTAGCGGAGAGACCCAGTACTTC
TRBV10-1	TRBD2	19	-	TRBJ2-7	CASRPTGTSGMHLSYEQYF	TGCGCCAGCAGACCAACCGGGACTAGCGGGATGCATCTCTCCTACGAGCAGTACTTC
TRBV6-6	-	12	-	TRBJ1-1	CASSLGQLKAFF	TGTGCCAGCAGCCTTGGACAGCTAAAAGCTTTCTTT
TRBV12-3/TRBV12-4	-	12	-	TRBJ2-7	CASSLVRGQQYF	TGTGCCAGCAGTTTAGTCAGAGGCCAGCAGTACTTC
TRBV24-1	TRBD2	21	-	TRBJ2-5	CATSDLRPGTSGRLLEETQYF	TGTGCCACCAGTGATTTGCGGCCTGGGACTAGCGGGAGACTTCTGGAAGAGACCCAGTACTTC
TRBV24-1	-	14	-	TRBJ2-2	CATSDWTDTGELFF	TGTGCCACCAGTGATTGGACAGACACCGGGGAGCTGTTTTTT
TRBV27	TRBD1	13	few	TRBJ1-5	CASRTGAGQPQHF	TGTGCCAGCAGAACAGGGGCGGGTCAGCCCCAGCATTTT
TRBV29-1	-	10	many	TRBJ2-7	CSVGAYEQYF	TGCAGCGTTGGGGCCTACGAGCAGTACTTC
TRBV5-5	-	15	few	TRBJ1-2	CASSLNAGLNYGYTF	TGTGCCAGCAGCTTGAATGCGGGGCTTAACTATGGCTACACCTTC